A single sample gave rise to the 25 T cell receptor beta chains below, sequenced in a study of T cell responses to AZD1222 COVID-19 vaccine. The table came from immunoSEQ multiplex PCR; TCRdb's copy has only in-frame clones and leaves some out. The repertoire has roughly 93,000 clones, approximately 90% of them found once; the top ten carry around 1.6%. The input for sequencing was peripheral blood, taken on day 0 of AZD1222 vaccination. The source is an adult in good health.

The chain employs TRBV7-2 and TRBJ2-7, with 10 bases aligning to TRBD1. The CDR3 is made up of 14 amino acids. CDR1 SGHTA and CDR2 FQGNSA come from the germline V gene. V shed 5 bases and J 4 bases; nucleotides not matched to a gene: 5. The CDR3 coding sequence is TGTGCCAGCAGCAGTTGGGGACAGGGGTACGAGCAGTACTTC. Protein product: CASSSWGQGYEQYF.

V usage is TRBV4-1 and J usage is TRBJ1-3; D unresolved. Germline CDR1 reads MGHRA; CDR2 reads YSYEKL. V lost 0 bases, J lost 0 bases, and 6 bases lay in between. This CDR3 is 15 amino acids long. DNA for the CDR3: TGCGCCAGCAGCCAAGAAGGCGGCTCTGGAAACACCATATATTTT. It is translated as CASSQEGGSGNTIYF.

The CDR3 DNA is TGTGCCAGCTCGGCGTTCGGTGAGGGCTACACCTTC. It specifies CASSAFGEGYTF. The chain has TRBV6-5 and TRBJ1-2, with D unresolved. The length of the CDR3 is 12 residues. The V gene lost 8 bases and the J gene lost 8 bases, with 15 bases spanning the gap. Germline V CDR1 and CDR2: MNHEY, SVGAGI.

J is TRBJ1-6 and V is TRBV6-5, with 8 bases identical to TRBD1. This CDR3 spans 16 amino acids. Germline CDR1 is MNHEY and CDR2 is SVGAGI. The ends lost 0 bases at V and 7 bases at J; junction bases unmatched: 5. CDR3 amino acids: CASSYSAGGMNSPLHF. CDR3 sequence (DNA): TGTGCCAGCAGTTACTCGGCAGGGGGCATGAATTCACCCCTCCACTTT.

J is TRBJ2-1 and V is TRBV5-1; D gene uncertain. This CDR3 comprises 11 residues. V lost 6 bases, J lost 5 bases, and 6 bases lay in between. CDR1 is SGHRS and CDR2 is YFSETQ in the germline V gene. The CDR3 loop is CASTSHNEQFF. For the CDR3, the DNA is TGCGCCAGCACGTCTCACAATGAGCAGTTCTTC.

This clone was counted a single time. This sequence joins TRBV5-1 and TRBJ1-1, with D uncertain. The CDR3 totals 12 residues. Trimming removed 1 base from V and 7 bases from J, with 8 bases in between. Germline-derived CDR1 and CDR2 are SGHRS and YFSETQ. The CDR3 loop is CASSLYGREAFF. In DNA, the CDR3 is TGCGCCAGCAGCTTGTACGGCCGTGAAGCTTTCTTT.

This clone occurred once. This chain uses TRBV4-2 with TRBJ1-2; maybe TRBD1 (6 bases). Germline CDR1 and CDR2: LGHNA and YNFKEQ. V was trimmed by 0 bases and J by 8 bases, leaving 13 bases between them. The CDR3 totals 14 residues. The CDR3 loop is CASSQERGAGGYTF. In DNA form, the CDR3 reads TGTGCCAGCAGCCAAGAGCGGGGGGCTGGCGGCTACACCTTC.

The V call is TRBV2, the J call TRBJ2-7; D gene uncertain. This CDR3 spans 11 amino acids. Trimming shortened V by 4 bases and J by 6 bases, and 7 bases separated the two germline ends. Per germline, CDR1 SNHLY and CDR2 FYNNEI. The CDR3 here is CASSVWVEQYF. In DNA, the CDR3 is TGTGCCAGCAGTGTGTGGGTCGAGCAGTACTTC.

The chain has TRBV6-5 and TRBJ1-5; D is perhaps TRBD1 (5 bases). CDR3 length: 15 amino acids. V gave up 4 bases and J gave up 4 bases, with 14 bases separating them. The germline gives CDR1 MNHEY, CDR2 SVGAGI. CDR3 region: CASSSGYLRNQPQHF. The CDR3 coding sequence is TGTGCCAGCAGTTCAGGGTACCTTAGGAATCAGCCCCAGCATTTT.

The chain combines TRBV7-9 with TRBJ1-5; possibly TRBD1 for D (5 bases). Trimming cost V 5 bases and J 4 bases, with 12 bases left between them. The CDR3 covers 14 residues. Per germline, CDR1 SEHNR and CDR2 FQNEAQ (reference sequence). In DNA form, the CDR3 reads TGTGCCAGCAGCCGCGGGACGCAGAATCAGCCCCAGCATTTT. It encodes CASSRGTQNQPQHF.

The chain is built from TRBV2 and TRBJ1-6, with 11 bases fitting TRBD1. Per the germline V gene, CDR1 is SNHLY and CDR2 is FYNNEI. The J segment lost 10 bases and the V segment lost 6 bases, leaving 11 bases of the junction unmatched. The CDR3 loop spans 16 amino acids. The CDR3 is CASSATGTGGRSPLHF. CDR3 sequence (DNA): TGTGCCAGCAGCGCAACCGGGACAGGGGGTAGGTCACCCCTCCACTTT.

The CDR3 is CASSPREGIGGEQYF. In DNA, the CDR3 is TGTGCCAGCTCACCAAGGGAGGGGATCGGTGGCGAGCAGTACTTC. The chain joins TRBV18 to TRBJ2-7, with 7 nucleotides matching TRBD2. Germline V gene lookup returns CDR1 KGHSH and CDR2 LQKENI. The V gene end was trimmed by 2 bases and the J gene end by 6 bases; junction bases not matched to a gene: 10. The length of the CDR3 is 15 residues.

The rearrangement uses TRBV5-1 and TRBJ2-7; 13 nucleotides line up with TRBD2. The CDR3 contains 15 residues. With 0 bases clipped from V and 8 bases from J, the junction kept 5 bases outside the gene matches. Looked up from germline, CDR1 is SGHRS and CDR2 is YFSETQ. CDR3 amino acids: CASSLDPGLAGKQYF. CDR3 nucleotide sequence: TGCGCCAGCAGCTTGGACCCGGGACTAGCGGGGAAGCAGTACTTC.

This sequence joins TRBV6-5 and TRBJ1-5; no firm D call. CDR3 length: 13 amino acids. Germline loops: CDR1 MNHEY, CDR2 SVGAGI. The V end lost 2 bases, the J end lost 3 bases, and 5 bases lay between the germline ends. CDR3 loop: CASSYGINQPQHF. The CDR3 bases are TGTGCCAGCAGTTACGGTATCAATCAGCCCCAGCATTTT.

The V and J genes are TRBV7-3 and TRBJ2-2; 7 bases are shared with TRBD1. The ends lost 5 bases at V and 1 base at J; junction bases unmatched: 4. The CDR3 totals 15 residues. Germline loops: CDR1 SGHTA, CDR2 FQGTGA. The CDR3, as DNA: TGTGCCAGCAGCCCCCGGACAGGGAACACCGGGGAGCTGTTTTTT. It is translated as CASSPRTGNTGELFF.

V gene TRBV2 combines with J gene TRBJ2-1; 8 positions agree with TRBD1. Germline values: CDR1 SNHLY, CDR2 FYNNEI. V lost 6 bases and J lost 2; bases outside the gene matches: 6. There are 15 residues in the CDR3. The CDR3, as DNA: TGTGCCAGCAGGCCCCCGGGACAGGCCTACAATGAGCAGTTCTTC. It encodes CASRPPGQAYNEQFF.

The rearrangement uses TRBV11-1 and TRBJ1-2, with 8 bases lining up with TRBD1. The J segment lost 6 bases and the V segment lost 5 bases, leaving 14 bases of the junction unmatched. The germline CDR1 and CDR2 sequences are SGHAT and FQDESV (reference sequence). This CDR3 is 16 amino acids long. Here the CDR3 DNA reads TGTGCCAGCAGCCCACAACAAGGACAGGGAGCAGATGGCTACACCTTC. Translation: CASSPQQGQGADGYTF. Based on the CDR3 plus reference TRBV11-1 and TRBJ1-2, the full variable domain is EAEVAQSPRYKITEKSQAVAFWCDPISGHATLYWYRQILGQGPELLVQFQDESVVDDSQLPKDRFSAERLKGVDSTLKIQPAELGDSAMYLCASSPQQGQGADGYTFGSGTRLTVV.

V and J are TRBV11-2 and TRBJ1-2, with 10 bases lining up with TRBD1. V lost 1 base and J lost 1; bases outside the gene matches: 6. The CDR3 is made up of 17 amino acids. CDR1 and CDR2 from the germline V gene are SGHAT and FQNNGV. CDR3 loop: CASSLAGTGAVNYGYTF. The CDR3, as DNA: TGTGCCAGCAGCTTAGCGGGGACAGGGGCTGTTAACTATGGCTACACCTTC. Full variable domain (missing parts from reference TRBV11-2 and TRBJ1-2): EAGVAQSPRYKIIEKRQSVAFWCNPISGHATLYWYQQILGQGPKLLIQFQNNGVVDDSQLPKDRFSAERLKGVDSTLKIQPAKLEDSAVYLCASSLAGTGAVNYGYTFGSGTRLTVV.

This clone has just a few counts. CDR3 sequence: CASSEDGSGANVLTF. The CDR3, as DNA: TGTGCCAGCAGTGAAGACGGCTCTGGGGCCAACGTCCTGACTTTC. The chain links TRBV6-1 to TRBJ2-6; the D is unclear. The CDR3 length is 15 residues. The V and J ends lost 1 base and 0 bases respectively, with 4 bases between them. CDR1 and CDR2 from the germline V gene are MNHNS and SASEGT.

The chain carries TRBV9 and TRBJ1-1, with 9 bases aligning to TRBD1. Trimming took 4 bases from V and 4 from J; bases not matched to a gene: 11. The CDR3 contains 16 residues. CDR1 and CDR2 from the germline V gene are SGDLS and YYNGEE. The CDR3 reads CASSLWDRVVGTEAFF. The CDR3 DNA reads TGTGCCAGCAGCCTATGGGACAGGGTAGTTGGCACTGAAGCTTTCTTT.

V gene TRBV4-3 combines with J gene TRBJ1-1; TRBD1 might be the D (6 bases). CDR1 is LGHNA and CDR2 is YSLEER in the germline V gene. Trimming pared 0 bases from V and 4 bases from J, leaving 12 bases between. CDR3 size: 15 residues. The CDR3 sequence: CASSQDLGAGTEAFF. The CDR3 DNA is TGCGCCAGCAGCCAAGATCTGGGGGCGGGCACTGAAGCTTTCTTT.

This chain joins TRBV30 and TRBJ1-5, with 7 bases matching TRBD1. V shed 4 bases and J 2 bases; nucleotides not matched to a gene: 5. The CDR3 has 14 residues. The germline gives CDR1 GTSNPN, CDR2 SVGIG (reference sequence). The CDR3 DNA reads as TGTGCCTGGAACCCGGGACAGCGCAATCAGCCCCAGCATTTT. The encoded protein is CAWNPGQRNQPQHF.

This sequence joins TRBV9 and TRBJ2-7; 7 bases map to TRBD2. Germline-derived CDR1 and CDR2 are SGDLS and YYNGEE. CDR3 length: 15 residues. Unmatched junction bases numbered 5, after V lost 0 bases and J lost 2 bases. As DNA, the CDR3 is TGTGCCAGCAGCGTAGACCCGGGGGGACCCTACGAGCAGTACTTC. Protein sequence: CASSVDPGGPYEQYF. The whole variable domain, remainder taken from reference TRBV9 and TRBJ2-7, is DSGVTQTPKHLITATGQRVTLRCSPRSGDLSVYWYQQSLDQGLQFLIQYYNGEERAKGNILERFSAQQFPDLHSELNLSSLELGDSALYFCASSVDPGGPYEQYFGPGTRLTVT.

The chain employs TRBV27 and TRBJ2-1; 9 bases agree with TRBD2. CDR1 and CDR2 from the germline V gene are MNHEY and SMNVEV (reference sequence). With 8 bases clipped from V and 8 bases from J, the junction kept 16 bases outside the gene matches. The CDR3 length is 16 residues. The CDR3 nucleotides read TGTGCCAGCCGTAGAATGAGAAGCGGGGGGCTCGATGAGCAGTTCTTC. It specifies CASRRMRSGGLDEQFF.

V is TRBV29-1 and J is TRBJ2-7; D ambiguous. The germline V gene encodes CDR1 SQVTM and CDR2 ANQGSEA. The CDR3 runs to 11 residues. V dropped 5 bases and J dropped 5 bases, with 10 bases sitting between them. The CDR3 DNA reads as TGCAGCGTTAACCTCATGGACGAGCAGTACTTC. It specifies CSVNLMDEQYF.